The sequence of this TCR beta chain was determined in a study of T cells in Graves' hyperthyroidism and ophthalmopathy. It was RNA transcripts that yielded the amplified TCR beta CDR3 regions. HTBI primers were used for first-round RT-PCR of the TCR CDR3. TCRdb re-called the multiplex PCR reads through MiXCR, storing one row per CDR3 protein. Among about 640,000 distinct CDR3 sequences listed, around 21% were seen once. Study-wide findings and caveats: The model made its ophthalmopathy prediction, and onset followed a median about 6 months later.

To note about this clonotype: Its matching antigen is unknown.

Germline V gene data show CDR1 as LGHNA and CDR2 as YNFKEQ. V was shortened by 0 bases and J by 5 bases, with 10 bases between the two germline ends. This CDR3 comprises 14 residues. The chain combines TRBV4-2 with TRBJ2-5; D not resolved. This clonotype was obtained from a man aged 25-45 years with Graves' ophthalmopathy. Sequencing was carried out using blood. As DNA, the CDR3 is TGTGCCAGCAGCCAAGATAAGGTGGCGGAGACCCAGTACTTC. This translates into CASSQDKVAETQYF.